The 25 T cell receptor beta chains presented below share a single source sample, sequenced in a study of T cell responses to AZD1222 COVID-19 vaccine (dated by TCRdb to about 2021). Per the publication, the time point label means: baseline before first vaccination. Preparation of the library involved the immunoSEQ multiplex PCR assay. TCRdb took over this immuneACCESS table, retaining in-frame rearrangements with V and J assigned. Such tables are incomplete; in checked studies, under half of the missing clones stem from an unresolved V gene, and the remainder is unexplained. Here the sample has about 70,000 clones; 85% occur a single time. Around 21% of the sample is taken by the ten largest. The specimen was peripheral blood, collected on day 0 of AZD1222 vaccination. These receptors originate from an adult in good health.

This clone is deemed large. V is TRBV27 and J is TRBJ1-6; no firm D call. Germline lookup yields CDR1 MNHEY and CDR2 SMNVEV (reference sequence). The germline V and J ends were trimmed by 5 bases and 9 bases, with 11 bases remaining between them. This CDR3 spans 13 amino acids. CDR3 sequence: CASSGERASPLHF. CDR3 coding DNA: TGTGCCAGCAGTGGGGAAAGGGCTTCACCCCTCCACTTT.

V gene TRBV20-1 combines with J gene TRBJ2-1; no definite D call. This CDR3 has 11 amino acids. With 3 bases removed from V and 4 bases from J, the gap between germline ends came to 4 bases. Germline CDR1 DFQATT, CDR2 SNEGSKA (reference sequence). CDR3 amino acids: CSASGYNEQFF. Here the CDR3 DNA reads TGCAGTGCTAGCGGGTACAATGAGCAGTTCTTC.

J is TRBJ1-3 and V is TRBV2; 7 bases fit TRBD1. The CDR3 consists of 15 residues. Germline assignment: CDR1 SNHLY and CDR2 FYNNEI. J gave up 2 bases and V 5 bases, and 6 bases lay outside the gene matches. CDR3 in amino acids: CASSQTGTAGNTIYF. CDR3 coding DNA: TGTGCCAGCAGTCAGACAGGGACTGCTGGAAACACCATATATTTT.

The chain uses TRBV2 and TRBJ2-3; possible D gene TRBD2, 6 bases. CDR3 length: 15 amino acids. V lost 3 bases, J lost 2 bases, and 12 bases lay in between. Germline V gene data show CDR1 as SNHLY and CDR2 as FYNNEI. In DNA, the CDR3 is TGTGCCAGCAGTGATCGGGCGGGACCCACAGATACGCAGTATTTT. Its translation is CASSDRAGPTDTQYF.

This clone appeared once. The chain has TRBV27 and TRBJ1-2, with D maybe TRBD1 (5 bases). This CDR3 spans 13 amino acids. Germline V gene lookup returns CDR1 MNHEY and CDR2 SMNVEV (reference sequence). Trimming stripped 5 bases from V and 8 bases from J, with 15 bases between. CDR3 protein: CASSLQGLSGYTF. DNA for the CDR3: TGTGCCAGCAGTCTTCAGGGTCTGAGCGGCTACACCTTC.

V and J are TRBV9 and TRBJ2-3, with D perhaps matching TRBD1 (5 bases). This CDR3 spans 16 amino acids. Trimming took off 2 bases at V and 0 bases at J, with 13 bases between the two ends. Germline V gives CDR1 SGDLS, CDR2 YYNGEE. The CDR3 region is CASSVRRGSSTDTQYF. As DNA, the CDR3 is TGTGCCAGCAGCGTTCGAAGGGGTTCTAGCACAGATACGCAGTATTTT.

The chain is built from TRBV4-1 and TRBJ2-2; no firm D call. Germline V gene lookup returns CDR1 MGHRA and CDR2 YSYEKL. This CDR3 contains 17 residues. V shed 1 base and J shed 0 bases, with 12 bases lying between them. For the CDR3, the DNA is TGCGCCAGCAGCCAAGGGCCAGCCAACGCGAACACCGGGGAGCTGTTTTTT. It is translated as CASSQGPANANTGELFF.

This CDR3 is CASSYSTGPPLHF. In DNA, the CDR3 is TGTGCCAGCAGTTACTCAACCGGGCCGCCCCTCCACTTT. The chain couples TRBV6-5 to TRBJ1-6; no clear D gene. V lost 0 bases to trimming and J lost 13 bases, with 10 bases between them. The germline gives CDR1 MNHEY, CDR2 SVGAGI. The CDR3 is made up of 13 amino acids.

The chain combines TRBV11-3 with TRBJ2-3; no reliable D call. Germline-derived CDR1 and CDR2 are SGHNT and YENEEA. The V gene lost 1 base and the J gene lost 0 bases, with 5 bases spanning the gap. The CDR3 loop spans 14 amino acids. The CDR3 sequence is CASSLVASTDTQYF. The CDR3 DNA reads TGTGCCAGCAGCTTAGTGGCTAGCACAGATACGCAGTATTTT.

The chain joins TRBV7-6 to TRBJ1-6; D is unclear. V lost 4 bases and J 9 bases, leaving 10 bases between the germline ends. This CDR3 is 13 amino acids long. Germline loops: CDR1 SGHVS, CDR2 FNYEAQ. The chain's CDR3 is CASSWESSSPLHF. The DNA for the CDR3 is TGTGCCAGCAGCTGGGAGAGTAGTTCACCCCTCCACTTT.

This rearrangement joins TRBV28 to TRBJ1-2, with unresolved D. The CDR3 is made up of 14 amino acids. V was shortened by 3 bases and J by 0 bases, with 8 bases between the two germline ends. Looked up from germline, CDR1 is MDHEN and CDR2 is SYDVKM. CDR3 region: CASSFGFTNYGYTF. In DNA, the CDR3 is TGTGCCAGCAGTTTCGGGTTCACTAACTATGGCTACACCTTC.

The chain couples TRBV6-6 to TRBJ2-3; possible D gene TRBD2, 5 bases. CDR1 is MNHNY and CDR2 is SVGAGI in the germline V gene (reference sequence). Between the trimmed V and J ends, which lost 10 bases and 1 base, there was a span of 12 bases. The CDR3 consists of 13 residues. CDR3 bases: TGTGCCACCGAGGACGGGGGCACAGATACGCAGTATTTT. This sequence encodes CATEDGGTDTQYF.

In DNA form, the CDR3 reads TGTGCCAGCAGCACGACAGGGGCGGGCACCGGGGAGCTGTTTTTT. This gives the protein CASSTTGAGTGELFF. The chain links TRBV13 to TRBJ2-2; 8 bases match TRBD1. J gave up 4 bases and V 5 bases, and 6 bases lay outside the gene matches. CDR1 and CDR2 (germline): PRHDT, FYEKMQ (reference sequence). The CDR3 contains 15 residues. Full variable domain (remainder filled in from reference TRBV13 and TRBJ2-2): AAGVIQSPRHLIKEKRETATLKCYPIPRHDTVYWYQQGPGQDPQFLISFYEKMQSDKGSIPDRFSAQQFSDYHSELNMSSLELGDSALYFCASSTTGAGTGELFFGEGSRLTVL.

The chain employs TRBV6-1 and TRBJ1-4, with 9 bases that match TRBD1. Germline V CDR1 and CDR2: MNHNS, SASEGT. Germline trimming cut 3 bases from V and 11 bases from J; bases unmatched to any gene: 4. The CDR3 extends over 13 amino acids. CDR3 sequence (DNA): TGTGCCAGCAGTGATAACAGGGGGCCTAAACTGTTTTTT. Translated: CASSDNRGPKLFF.

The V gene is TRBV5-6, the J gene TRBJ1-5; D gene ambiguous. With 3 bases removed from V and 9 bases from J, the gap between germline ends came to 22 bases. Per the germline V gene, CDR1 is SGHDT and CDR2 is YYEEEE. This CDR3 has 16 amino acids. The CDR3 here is CASSSFGGPPKRPQHF. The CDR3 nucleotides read TGTGCCAGCAGCTCCTTTGGAGGGCCCCCTAAAAGGCCCCAGCATTTT.

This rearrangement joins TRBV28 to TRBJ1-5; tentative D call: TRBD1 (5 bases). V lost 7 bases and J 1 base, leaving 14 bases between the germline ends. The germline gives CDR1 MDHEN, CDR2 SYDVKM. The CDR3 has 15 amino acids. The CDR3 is CASTVPGPSNQPQHF. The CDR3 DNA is TGTGCCAGCACCGTCCCGGGGCCGAGCAATCAGCCCCAGCATTTT.

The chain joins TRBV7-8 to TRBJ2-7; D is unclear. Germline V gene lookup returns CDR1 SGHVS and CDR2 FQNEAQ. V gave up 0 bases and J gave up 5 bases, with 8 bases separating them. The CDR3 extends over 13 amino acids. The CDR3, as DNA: TGTGCCAGCAGCTTAGCGATAGGGAACGAGCAGTACTTC. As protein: CASSLAIGNEQYF. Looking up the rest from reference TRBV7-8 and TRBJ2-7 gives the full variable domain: GAGVSQSPRYKVAKRGQDVALRCDPISGHVSLFWYQQALGQGPEFLTYFQNEAQLDKSGLPSDRFFAERPEGSVSTLKIQRTQQEDSAVYLCASSLAIGNEQYFGPGTRLTVT.

The DNA for the CDR3 is TGCAGTGCTAGGGGTGACTATGGCTACACCTTC. It translates to CSARGDYGYTF. The rearrangement links TRBV20-1 to TRBJ1-2; unclear D gene. Germline V gene data show CDR1 as DFQATT and CDR2 as SNEGSKA (reference sequence). The CDR3 runs 11 residues. V was cut by 3 bases and J by 3 bases, with 5 bases left in between.

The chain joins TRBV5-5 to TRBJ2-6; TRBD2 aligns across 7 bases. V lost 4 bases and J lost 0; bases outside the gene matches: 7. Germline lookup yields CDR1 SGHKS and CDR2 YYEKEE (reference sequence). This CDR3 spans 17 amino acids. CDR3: CASSPRGERSGANVLTF. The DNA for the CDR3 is TGTGCCAGCAGCCCCCGGGGGGAGCGCTCTGGGGCCAACGTCCTGACTTTC.

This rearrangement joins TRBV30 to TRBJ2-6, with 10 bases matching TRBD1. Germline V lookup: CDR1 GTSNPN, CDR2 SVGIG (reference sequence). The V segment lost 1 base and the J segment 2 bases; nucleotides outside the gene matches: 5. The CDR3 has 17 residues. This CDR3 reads CAWSGGTGDTGANVLTF. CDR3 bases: TGTGCCTGGAGTGGAGGGACAGGGGATACTGGGGCCAACGTCCTGACTTTC.

CDR3 amino acids: CASSDRGSNTGELFF. The CDR3 bases are TGCGCCAGCTCCGACAGGGGATCGAACACCGGGGAGCTGTTTTTT. The chain employs TRBV5-1 and TRBJ2-2; 8 bases map to TRBD1. Germline assignment: CDR1 SGHRS and CDR2 YFSETQ. V shed 7 bases, J shed 0 bases, and the junction held 5 bases outside the gene matches. The CDR3 covers 15 residues.

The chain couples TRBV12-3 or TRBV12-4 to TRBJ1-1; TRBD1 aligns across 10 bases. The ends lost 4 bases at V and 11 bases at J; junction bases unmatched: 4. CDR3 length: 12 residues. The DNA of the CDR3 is TGTGCCAGCAGTTCGGGACAGGGGAGGGCTTTCTTT. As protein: CASSSGQGRAFF.

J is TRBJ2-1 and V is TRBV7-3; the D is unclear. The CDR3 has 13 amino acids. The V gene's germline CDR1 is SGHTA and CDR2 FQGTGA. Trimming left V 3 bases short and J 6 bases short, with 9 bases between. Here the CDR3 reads CASSFPDGNEQFF. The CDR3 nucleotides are TGTGCCAGCAGCTTTCCAGACGGCAATGAGCAGTTCTTC.

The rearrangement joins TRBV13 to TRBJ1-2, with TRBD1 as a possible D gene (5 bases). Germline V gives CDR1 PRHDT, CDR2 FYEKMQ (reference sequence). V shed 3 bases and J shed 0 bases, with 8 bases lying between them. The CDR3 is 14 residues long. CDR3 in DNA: TGTGCCAGCAGCTTTGGGGACGCTAACTATGGCTACACCTTC. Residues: CASSFGDANYGYTF.

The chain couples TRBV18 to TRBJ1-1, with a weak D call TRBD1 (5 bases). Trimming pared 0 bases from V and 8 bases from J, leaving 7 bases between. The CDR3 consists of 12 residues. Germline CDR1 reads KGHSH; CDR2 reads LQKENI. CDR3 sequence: CASSPPSGEAFF. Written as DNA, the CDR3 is TGTGCCAGCTCACCACCGTCAGGGGAAGCTTTCTTT.